The next 21 T cell receptor beta chains were all read from a single sample in a study of T cells in Graves' hyperthyroidism and ophthalmopathy. Amplification of TCR beta CDR3 regions was performed using RNA transcripts as template. The TCR CDR3 was amplified in a first-round RT-PCR using the HTBI primer set. TCRdb reprocessed the multiplex PCR reads with MiXCR, giving one entry per CDR3 protein. The sample holds under 300,000 distinct CDR3 sequences, 25% seen once. Sequencing was performed on blood. Every receptor here comes from a man in his forties with Graves' hyperthyroidism that later progressed to Graves' ophthalmopathy.

In this sample, this clonotype turned up many times. The DNA for the CDR3 is TGTGCCAGTTGTAGCGAGCCGAACACCGGGGAGCTGTTTTTT. Translation gives CASCSEPNTGELFF. The chain uses TRBV5-4 and TRBJ2-2; D is possibly TRBD2 (5 bases). The ends were cut back, 8 bases at V and 0 bases at J, with 11 bases in the middle. Germline CDR1 reads SGHNT; CDR2 reads YYREEE (reference sequence). This CDR3 is 14 amino acids long.

In this sample, this clonotype turned up many times. The chain couples TRBV5-1 to TRBJ2-2; possible D gene TRBD1, 6 bases. Germline V gene sequence: CDR1 SGHRS, CDR2 YFSETQ. CDR3 length: 16 amino acids. V was pared by 2 bases and J by 6 bases, with 17 bases between. CDR3 protein: CASSLLTGMGAGELFF. The CDR3 nucleotides are TGCGCCAGCAGCTTATTAACAGGGATGGGAGCCGGGGAGCTGTTTTTT.

This clonotype was counted ten times or more. The chain carries TRBV6-5 and TRBJ2-5; 10 positions agree with TRBD1. Trimming took 6 bases from V and 5 from J; bases not matched to a gene: 12. CDR1 MNHEY and CDR2 SVGAGI come from the germline V gene. This CDR3 spans 16 amino acids. CDR3 protein: CASRYTGTGVRETQYF. CDR3 nucleotides: TGTGCCAGCAGATATACCGGGACAGGGGTTCGGGAGACCCAGTACTTC.

This clonotype was seen ten or more times. The chain has TRBV15 and TRBJ2-7, with TRBD2 as a possible D gene (5 bases). Deletions cut 0 bases from V and 6 bases from J, with 24 bases between. The V gene's germline CDR1 is LNHNV and CDR2 YYDKDF (reference sequence). This CDR3 is built from 18 residues. CDR3 nucleotides: TGTGCCACCAGCAGAGAGTCTGTATTTAGCGTTGAAGTCTCCGAGCAGTACTTC. Its translation is CATSRESVFSVEVSEQYF. Complete variable domain (other parts from reference TRBV15 and TRBJ2-7): DAMVIQNPRYQVTQFGKPVTLSCSQTLNHNVMYWYQQKSSQAPKLLFHYYDKDFNNEADTPDNFQSRRPNTSFCFLDIRSPGLGDTAMYLCATSRESVFSVEVSEQYFGPGTRLTVT.

V usage is TRBV10-3 and J usage is TRBJ2-7; D call uncertain. The V end lost 2 bases, the J end lost 0 bases, and 11 bases lay between the germline ends. Germline CDR1 and CDR2: ENHRY and SYGVKD. The CDR3 length is 15 residues. This CDR3 is CAISEPGFTSYEQYF. The CDR3 region has the DNA TGTGCCATCAGTGAGCCAGGCTTCACCTCCTACGAGCAGTACTTC.

This clonotype has at least ten counts. The chain uses TRBV6-5 and TRBJ2-5, with D perhaps given as TRBD1 or TRBD2 (5 bases each). The CDR3 runs 16 residues. Germline V lookup: CDR1 MNHEY, CDR2 SVGAGI. The V and J ends lost 6 bases and 5 bases respectively, with 22 bases between them. The CDR3 loop reads CASSATGTPPGETQYF. In DNA, the CDR3 is TGTGCCAGCAGCGCTACCGGGACCCCCCCGGGGGAGACCCAGTACTTC.

This clonotype showed up many times. This chain connects TRBV5-1 to TRBJ2-5; perhaps TRBD2 as D (7 bases). The CDR3 runs to 17 residues. Looked up from germline, CDR1 is SGHRS and CDR2 is YFSETQ. V was clipped by 2 bases and J by 2 bases, with 19 bases between them. CDR3 sequence reads: CASSLERGGRLQETQYF. The DNA of the CDR3 is TGCGCCAGCAGCTTAGAAAGGGGGGGTCGGCTGCAAGAGACCCAGTACTTC.

CDR3 region: CSVEFGMNTEAFF. The CDR3 DNA sequence: TGCAGCGTTGAATTTGGTATGAACACTGAAGCTTTCTTT. The gene calls are TRBV29-1 and TRBJ1-1; D remains ambiguous. This CDR3 spans 13 amino acids. The germline gives CDR1 SQVTM, CDR2 ANQGSEA. The V end lost 2 bases, the J end lost 0 bases, and 7 bases lay between the germline ends.

In its sample, this clonotype was seen many times. This chain joins TRBV12-3 or TRBV12-4 and TRBJ2-3; 7 bases fit TRBD2. Trimming took 0 bases from V and 3 from J; bases not matched to a gene: 3. There are 15 residues in the CDR3. Written as DNA, the CDR3 is TGTGCCAGCAGTTTAGCGGGAGGGAGAACAGATACGCAGTATTTT. It codes for CASSLAGGRTDTQYF.

The gene calls are TRBV14 and TRBJ1-2; tentatively, D is TRBD1 (5 bases). Trimming took 0 bases from V and 4 from J, leaving 12 bases between them. CDR3 size: 15 residues. CDR1 and CDR2 from the germline V gene are SGHDN and FVKESK. As DNA, the CDR3 is TGTGCCAGCAGCCAAGATATGGCAGGGCGCTATGGCTACACCTTC. Its translation: CASSQDMAGRYGYTF. Looking up the rest from reference TRBV14 and TRBJ1-2 gives the full variable domain: EAGVTQFPSHSVIEKGQTVTLRCDPISGHDNLYWYRRVMGKEIKFLLHFVKESKQDESGMPNNRFLAERTGGTYSTLKVQPAELEDSGVYFCASSQDMAGRYGYTFGSGTRLTVV.

In its sample, this clonotype was seen many times. The CDR3 nucleotides are TGCAGTGCTAGAGAGACAGGGGGCCCTTACGAGCAGTACTTC. The encoded protein is CSARETGGPYEQYF. The rearrangement links TRBV20-1 to TRBJ2-7; 10 bases fit TRBD1. Germline loops: CDR1 DFQATT, CDR2 SNEGSKA (reference sequence). V lost 0 bases, J lost 4 bases, and 3 bases stayed unmatched. The CDR3 loop spans 14 amino acids.

This clonotype was detected many times. The chain links TRBV6-5 to TRBJ2-7; 9 bases are a match to TRBD2. This CDR3 region has 12 residues. CDR1 MNHEY and CDR2 SVGAGI come from the germline V gene. Trimming removed 11 bases from V and 2 bases from J; junction bases left unmatched: 4. CDR3 sequence (DNA): TGTGCCGCGGGGGGGGTAGCCTACGAGCAGTACTTC. Its translation is CAAGGVAYEQYF.

Ten or more counts support this clonotype. The chain combines TRBV24-1 with TRBJ2-5; 15 bases fit TRBD2. Losses at the gene ends were 3 bases for V and 4 bases for J; bases not matched to a gene: 2. Germline loops: CDR1 KGHDR, CDR2 SFDVKD. CDR3 length: 16 amino acids. The CDR3, as DNA: TGTGCCACCAGTGATGCGGGACTAGCGGGAGGAGAGACCCAGTACTTC. Translating it yields CATSDAGLAGGETQYF.

This clonotype has a count of ten or more. The chain couples TRBV11-2 to TRBJ1-2; no clear D gene. The V end was cut by 5 bases, the J end by 0 bases, with 7 bases between. The CDR3 is made up of 13 amino acids. Germline lookup yields CDR1 SGHAT and CDR2 FQNNGV. The CDR3 DNA follows: TGTGCCAGCAGCGACACAGCTAACTATGGCTACACCTTC. Translating it yields CASSDTANYGYTF.

This rearrangement joins TRBV9 to TRBJ2-7, with D unresolved. This CDR3 is 15 amino acids long. V lost 0 bases and J 3 bases, leaving 13 bases between the germline ends. Germline V CDR1 and CDR2: SGDLS, YYNGEE. The DNA for the CDR3 is TGTGCCAGCAGCGTAGACTTTTCCGGATTCTACGAGCAGTACTTC. Its protein product is CASSVDFSGFYEQYF.

This clonotype appeared many times. This CDR3 is CASSTTGTSVEQYF. The DNA of the CDR3 is TGTGCCAGCAGTACCACCGGGACTAGCGTCGAGCAGTACTTC. The chain joins TRBV9 to TRBJ2-7; TRBD2 matches at 10 bases. There are 14 residues in the CDR3. The J segment lost 6 bases and the V segment lost 5 bases, leaving 8 bases of the junction unmatched. CDR1 and CDR2 (germline): SGDLS, YYNGEE.

V and J are TRBV6-5 and TRBJ2-4, with TRBD1 as a possible D gene (6 bases). The germline CDR1 and CDR2 sequences are MNHEY and SVGAGI. The CDR3 consists of 15 residues. V dropped 0 bases and J dropped 4 bases, with 10 bases sitting between them. The CDR3 region is CASSYSTQGKNIQYF. The CDR3, as DNA: TGTGCCAGCAGTTACTCGACACAGGGAAAAAACATTCAGTACTTC.

This chain uses TRBV29-1 with TRBJ1-3; D is uncertain. Germline V lookup: CDR1 SQVTM, CDR2 ANQGSEA. The CDR3 length is 12 residues. V shed 7 bases and J shed 3 bases, with 10 bases lying between them. Written as DNA, the CDR3 is TGCAGCGCCCGAGCCAATGGAAACACCATATATTTT. This gives the protein CSARANGNTIYF.

Many counts were recorded for this clonotype. V and J are TRBV12-3 or TRBV12-4 and TRBJ2-4; possibly TRBD2 for D (5 bases). CDR3 length: 13 residues. The germline V and J ends were trimmed by 7 bases and 8 bases, with 15 bases remaining between them. CDR3 region: CASNSGIADIQYF. CDR3 sequence (DNA): TGTGCCAGCAATTCCGGGATTGCGGACATTCAGTACTTC.

V usage is TRBV9 and J usage is TRBJ2-7; TRBD2 matches at 11 bases. The V and J ends lost 7 bases and 1 base, in that order; junction bases with no gene match: 10. Germline CDR1 SGDLS, CDR2 YYNGEE. The CDR3 length is 16 residues. For the CDR3, the DNA is TGTGCCAGCGGGGACGGGCTAGCGGGGGGTTCCTACGAGCAGTACTTC. Encoded protein: CASGDGLAGGSYEQYF.

This clonotype was seen ten or more times. The V call is TRBV3-1, the J call TRBJ1-1, with D perhaps TRBD1 (6 bases). The CDR3 is 14 amino acids. Germline V lookup: CDR1 LGHDT, CDR2 YNNKEL (reference sequence). Trimming pared 0 bases from V and 4 bases from J, leaving 9 bases between. CDR3 loop: CASSQEGAGTEAFF. The CDR3 coding sequence is TGTGCCAGCAGCCAAGAGGGGGCCGGCACTGAAGCTTTCTTT.